Each of the 23 T cell receptor beta chains below was sequenced from the same sample in a study of cytomegalovirus exposure and HLA in healthy donors. Researchers ran the PCR with 60 Vbeta and 13 Jbeta primers. Method: immunoSEQ multiplex PCR; TCRdb's copy keeps in-frame clones and lacks some. The sample holds about 170,000 clones; more than 75% are singletons and the top ten take about 2.5%. Sequenced sample: PBMCs. These receptors were collected from a man younger than 40 in good health and CMV-seropositive.

The chain uses TRBV4-3 and TRBJ1-2, with D possibly matching TRBD1 (6 bases). Trimming left V 1 base short and J 4 bases short, with 22 bases between. Germline CDR1 and CDR2: LGHNA and YSLEER. CDR3 size: 18 residues. The CDR3 DNA reads TGCGCCAGCAGCCAAGGCGTACAGGGCGGAAATAGGTTCTATGGCTACACCTTC. Translating gives CASSQGVQGGNRFYGYTF.

Concerning this clone itself: The identical CDR3 is also encoded by other nucleotide sequences in the sample. The chain recombines TRBV18 with TRBJ2-3, with D perhaps TRBD1 (5 bases). The germline CDR1 and CDR2 sequences are KGHSH and LQKENI. This CDR3 spans 14 amino acids. V was clipped by 3 bases and J by 0 bases, with 7 bases between them. The CDR3 coding sequence is TGTGCCAGCTCACCCACAGGTAGCACAGATACGCAGTATTTT. Residues: CASSPTGSTDTQYF.

The chain recombines TRBV7-3 with TRBJ2-5; tentative D call: TRBD2 (6 bases). Germline loops: CDR1 SGHTA, CDR2 FQGTGA. V was trimmed by 2 bases and J by 4 bases, leaving 11 bases between them. The CDR3 covers 14 residues. The CDR3 bases are TGTGCCAGCAGCTTACACGGGAGAGGAGAGACCCAGTACTTC. Translation: CASSLHGRGETQYF.

The chain links TRBV6-1 to TRBJ1-4; 9 bases are shared with TRBD1. Germline V gives CDR1 MNHNS, CDR2 SASEGT. The V segment lost 6 bases and the J segment 15 bases; nucleotides outside the gene matches: 8. CDR3 length: 12 residues. For the CDR3, the DNA is TGTGCCAGCAGCCCAGGGACAGGGAAGGTGTTTTTT. It codes for CASSPGTGKVFF.

This clone was seen once. The chain is built from TRBV27 and TRBJ2-1; 14 nucleotides match TRBD2. The CDR3 sequence is 18 residues long. CDR1 is MNHEY and CDR2 is SMNVEV in the germline V gene (reference sequence). V shed 3 bases and J 4 bases; nucleotides not matched to a gene: 8. CDR3 residues: CASSFFRTSGRFYNEQFF. In DNA, the CDR3 is TGTGCCAGCAGTTTTTTTAGGACTAGCGGGAGGTTTTACAATGAGCAGTTCTTC.

The chain combines TRBV4-3 with TRBJ1-2; the match to TRBD1 covers 8 bases. The CDR3 spans 18 residues. V dropped 0 bases and J dropped 3; count of bases not matched to a gene: 12. The germline V gene has CDR1 LGHNA and CDR2 YSLEER. The CDR3 loop is CASSQEATDRAWDYGYTF. CDR3 DNA: TGCGCCAGCAGCCAAGAGGCCACGGACAGGGCCTGGGACTATGGCTACACCTTC.

In this sample, this clone turned up once. The chain employs TRBV7-2 and TRBJ1-3, with a weak D call TRBD1 (5 bases). Trimming pared 6 bases from V and 0 bases from J, leaving 9 bases between. Germline V gene lookup returns CDR1 SGHTA and CDR2 FQGNSA. The CDR3 has 14 residues. The CDR3 region has the DNA TGTGCCAGCAGGGGACTGTACTCTGGAAACACCATATATTTT. Translation: CASRGLYSGNTIYF.

The chain combines TRBV10-3 with TRBJ2-3; a possible D gene is TRBD2 (5 bases). Germline V gene data show CDR1 as ENHRY and CDR2 as SYGVKD. The CDR3 runs 14 residues. Deletions cut 6 bases from V and 2 bases from J, with 12 bases between. In nucleotides, the CDR3 is TGTGCCATCAGCAGAGCGGCGCCCACAGATACGCAGTATTTT. Protein: CAISRAAPTDTQYF.

The CDR3 DNA reads as TGTGCCAGCACGCTAGCGGGTTTGTCGGGGCAGTACGTC. The encoded protein is CASTLAGLSGQYV. The V and J genes are TRBV2 and TRBJ2-7, with 8 bases that match TRBD2. The CDR3 is 13 amino acids. After removal of 7 bases from V and 9 bases from J, the junction contained 11 bases not matched to a gene. Germline CDR1 SNHLY, CDR2 FYNNEI.

The V and J genes are TRBV27 and TRBJ2-7, with TRBD2 identical over 9 bases. The CDR3 length is 21 residues. Per germline, CDR1 MNHEY and CDR2 SMNVEV (reference sequence). With 5 bases clipped from V and 3 bases from J, the junction kept 26 bases outside the gene matches. CDR3 in amino acids: CASSPFSRGPSGASGGYEQYV. CDR3 coding DNA: TGTGCCAGCAGTCCCTTTTCACGGGGTCCTAGCGGGGCTAGTGGGGGCTACGAGCAGTACGTC.

This clone appeared a single time. The chain joins TRBV7-2 to TRBJ1-5; TRBD1 agrees at 7 bases. Germline CDR1 and CDR2: SGHTA and FQGNSA. After removal of 4 bases from V and 4 bases from J, the junction contained 10 bases not matched to a gene. The CDR3 totals 16 residues. CDR3 nucleotide sequence: TGTGCCAGCAGCTCCCATTTTCTGGGACAGAATCAGCCCCAGCATTTT. Amino acids: CASSSHFLGQNQPQHF.

The chain links TRBV9 to TRBJ1-1; weak D call: TRBD1 (5 bases). V was cut by 0 bases and J by 2 bases, with 8 bases left in between. The CDR3 is 14 amino acids. Germline-derived CDR1 and CDR2 are SGDLS and YYNGEE. Here the CDR3 reads CASSVGGVNTEAFF. The CDR3 DNA reads as TGTGCCAGCAGCGTAGGGGGGGTTAACACTGAAGCTTTCTTT.

J is TRBJ1-1 and V is TRBV6-6; D perhaps matches TRBD1 (6 bases). This CDR3 spans 13 amino acids. The germline CDR1 and CDR2 sequences are MNHNY and SVGAGI (reference sequence). V shed 8 bases and J shed 4 bases, with 14 bases lying between them. DNA of the CDR3: TGTGCCAGCCAGAGGGGGGGGGTCACTGAAGCTTTCTTT. The encoded protein is CASQRGGVTEAFF.

The chain joins TRBV6-6 to TRBJ1-1; a possible D gene is TRBD1 (6 bases). Per germline, CDR1 MNHNY and CDR2 SVGAGI (reference sequence). Trimming cost V 4 bases and J 5 bases, with 8 bases left between them. This CDR3 has 12 residues. The CDR3 DNA follows: TGTGCCAGCAGTTTTGGACAGACTGAAGCTTTCTTT. Translated: CASSFGQTEAFF.

The V and J genes are TRBV18 and TRBJ1-1; D ambiguous. V was cut by 3 bases and J by 1 base, with 6 bases left in between. This CDR3 region has 13 residues. CDR1 and CDR2 from the germline V gene are KGHSH and LQKENI. The CDR3 reads CASSPPQNTEAFF. The CDR3 DNA reads TGTGCCAGCTCACCCCCCCAGAACACTGAAGCTTTCTTT.

This clone was detected a few times. The chain employs TRBV5-4 and TRBJ2-7; 10 bases line up with TRBD1. Germline V gene lookup returns CDR1 SGHNT and CDR2 YYREEE (reference sequence). V gave up 0 bases and J gave up 7 bases; unmatched junction bases: 4. The CDR3 totals 14 residues. This CDR3 reads CASSLAGTGVEQYV. CDR3 in DNA: TGTGCCAGCAGCTTGGCCGGGACAGGGGTAGAGCAGTACGTC.

The rearrangement joins TRBV4-1 to TRBJ2-1, with 14 bases fitting TRBD2. There are 18 residues in the CDR3. V lost 5 bases, J lost 10 bases, and 16 bases stayed unmatched. Germline lookup yields CDR1 MGHRA and CDR2 YSYEKL. The CDR3 loop is CASSFGTSGRGVLGEQFF. Written as DNA, the CDR3 is TGCGCCAGCAGCTTCGGGACTAGCGGGAGAGGGGTACTTGGGGAGCAGTTCTTC.

This chain links TRBV30 with TRBJ2-3, with 7 positions matching TRBD1. The V gene end was trimmed by 4 bases and the J gene end by 2 bases; junction bases not matched to a gene: 6. The CDR3 extends over 14 amino acids. Germline loops: CDR1 GTSNPN, CDR2 SVGIG (reference sequence). The CDR3, as DNA: TGTGCCTGGAAAAAACAGGGGTTCACAGATACGCAGTATTTT. Translating it yields CAWKKQGFTDTQYF.

In the case of this clone: This sample includes further DNA sequences coding for the same CDR3. The chain carries TRBV19 and TRBJ1-5; 9 bases map to TRBD1. The CDR3 runs to 15 residues. Germline V gene lookup returns CDR1 LNHDA and CDR2 SQIVND (reference sequence). V dropped 1 base and J dropped 2; count of bases not matched to a gene: 0. The CDR3 spells CASSIGDRGNQPQHF. The CDR3 nucleotides read TGTGCCAGTAGTATAGGGGACAGGGGCAATCAGCCCCAGCATTTT.

The V and J genes are TRBV29-1 and TRBJ1-2, with a tentative D call TRBD1 (6 bases). Germline lookup yields CDR1 SQVTM and CDR2 ANQGSEA. Trimming stripped 4 bases from V and 7 bases from J, with 13 bases between. The CDR3 contains 12 residues. DNA of the CDR3: TGCAGCGTTGGGCAGGGGCGAACTGGCTACACCTTC. It specifies CSVGQGRTGYTF.

This chain connects TRBV2 to TRBJ2-7; TRBD1 aligns across 11 bases. This CDR3 has 16 residues. Unmatched junction bases numbered 9, after V lost 6 bases and J lost 2 bases. CDR1 and CDR2 from the germline V gene are SNHLY and FYNNEI. The CDR3 loop is CASRGGGQGATYEQYV. The CDR3 region has the DNA TGTGCCAGCAGGGGGGGAGGACAGGGGGCTACCTACGAGCAGTACGTC.

The chain is built from TRBV5-1 and TRBJ2-5; weak D call: TRBD1 (6 bases). Germline V lookup: CDR1 SGHRS, CDR2 YFSETQ. V was clipped by 2 bases and J by 5 bases, with 13 bases between them. This CDR3 has 14 residues. CDR3 nucleotide sequence: TGCGCCAGCAGCTTACAGGGTGGAAGCGAGACCCAGTACTTC. Translating gives CASSLQGGSETQYF. Full variable domain (missing parts from reference TRBV5-1 and TRBJ2-5): KAGVTQTPRYLIKTRGQQVTLSCSPISGHRSVSWYQQTPGQGLQFLFEYFSETQRNKGNFPGRFSGRQFSNSRSEMNVSTLELGDSALYLCASSLQGGSETQYFGPGTRLLVL.

The rearrangement uses TRBV25-1 and TRBJ2-7; TRBD2 might be the D (6 bases). Germline V gives CDR1 MGHDK, CDR2 SYGVNS. The CDR3 has 14 residues. V shed 5 bases and J shed 3 bases, with 14 bases lying between them. CDR3 bases: TGTGCCAGCAGTTGGACGGGAGAGTACTACGAGCAGTACTTC. Translation: CASSWTGEYYEQYF.